This TCR beta chain comes out of a study of a mutant IDH1 vaccine in newly diagnosed glioma. Study information: At weeks 1, 3, 5, 7, 11, 15, 19 and 23, patients received a vaccination, eight in all. Treated patients showed a male proportion of approximately 62%, a female proportion of roughly 38%, and a mean age of about 41 years. Patients had received radiotherapy, temozolomide, or both previously, most receiving both.

Assay: immunoSEQ multiplex PCR; the TCRdb copy retains only in-frame clones and omits some. This sample has about 40,000 clones, with approximately 89% found just once. Stated time point: week 5, during vaccination. Every vaccination contained 300 ug of the mutant IDH1 20-mer peptide and was paired with topical imiquimod. The CDR3 runs 16 residues. Germline V gene data show CDR1 as SEHNR and CDR2 as FQNEAQ (reference sequence). Unmatched junction bases numbered 12, after V lost 7 bases and J lost 4 bases. As regards this clone: What it binds is unknown.

This specimen was PBMCs, taken from a glioma patient whose treatment included an IDH1 peptide vaccine. The V gene is TRBV7-9, the J gene TRBJ2-1, with 8 bases lining up with TRBD2. This receptor was obtained from a man aged 45-60 years with glioma. The CDR3 DNA sequence: TGTGCCAGCAACTCCCTGGAGCGGGAGCCTTACAATGAGCAGTTCTTC. This gives the protein CASNSLEREPYNEQFF.